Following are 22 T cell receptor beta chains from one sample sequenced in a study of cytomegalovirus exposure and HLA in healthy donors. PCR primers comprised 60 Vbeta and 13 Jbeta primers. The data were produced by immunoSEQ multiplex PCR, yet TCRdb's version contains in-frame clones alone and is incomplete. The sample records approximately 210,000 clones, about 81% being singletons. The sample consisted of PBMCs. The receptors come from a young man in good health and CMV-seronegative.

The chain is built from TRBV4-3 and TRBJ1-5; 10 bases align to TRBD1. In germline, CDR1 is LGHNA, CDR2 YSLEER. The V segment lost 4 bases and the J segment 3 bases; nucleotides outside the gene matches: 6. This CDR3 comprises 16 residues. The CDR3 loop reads CASSPDRGKINQPQHF. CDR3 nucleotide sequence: TGCGCCAGCAGCCCGGACAGGGGGAAGATCAATCAGCCCCAGCATTTT.

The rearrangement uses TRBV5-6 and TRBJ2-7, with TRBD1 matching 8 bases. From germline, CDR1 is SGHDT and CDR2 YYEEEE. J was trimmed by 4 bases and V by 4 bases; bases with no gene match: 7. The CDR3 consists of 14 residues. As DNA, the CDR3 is TGTGCCAGCAGCCCCTGGGACAGGCTATACGAGCAGTACTTC. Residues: CASSPWDRLYEQYF.

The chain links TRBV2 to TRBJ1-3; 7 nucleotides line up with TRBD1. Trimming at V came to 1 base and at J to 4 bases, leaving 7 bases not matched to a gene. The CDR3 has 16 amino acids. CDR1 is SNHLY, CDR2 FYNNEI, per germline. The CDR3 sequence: CASSEEGARMGNTIYF. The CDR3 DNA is TGTGCCAGCAGTGAAGAGGGGGCTAGGATGGGAAACACCATATATTTT.

Here the CDR3 DNA reads TGTGCCAGCAGCTTAGAGGGACAGGGTTTAAATGAAAAACTGTTTTTT. Amino acids: CASSLEGQGLNEKLFF. The chain carries TRBV7-8 and TRBJ1-4; 9 bases are shared with TRBD1. V lost 1 base and J lost 5; bases outside the gene matches: 5. The CDR3 is 16 residues long. The germline V gene has CDR1 SGHVS and CDR2 FQNEAQ.

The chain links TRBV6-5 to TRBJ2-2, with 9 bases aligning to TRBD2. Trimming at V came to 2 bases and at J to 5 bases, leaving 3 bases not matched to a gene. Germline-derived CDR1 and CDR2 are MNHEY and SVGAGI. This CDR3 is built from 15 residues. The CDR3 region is CASSYRLAGTGELFF. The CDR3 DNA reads TGTGCCAGCAGTTACAGGCTAGCGGGAACCGGGGAGCTGTTTTTT.

DNA of the CDR3: TGCGCCAGCAGCTTGGGGGCTGCGGGTGGGGAGACCCAGTACTTC. This encodes CASSLGAAGGETQYF. V is TRBV5-1 and J is TRBJ2-5; D might be TRBD2 (5 bases). CDR3 length: 15 residues. CDR1 is SGHRS and CDR2 is YFSETQ in the germline V gene. The ends were cut back, 0 bases at V and 5 bases at J, with 14 bases in the middle.

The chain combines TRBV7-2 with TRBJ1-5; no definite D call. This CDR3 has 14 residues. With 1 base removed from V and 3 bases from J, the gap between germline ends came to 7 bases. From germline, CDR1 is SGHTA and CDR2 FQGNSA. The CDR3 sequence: CASSLGHLNQPQHF. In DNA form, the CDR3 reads TGTGCCAGCAGCTTAGGACACCTCAATCAGCCCCAGCATTTT.

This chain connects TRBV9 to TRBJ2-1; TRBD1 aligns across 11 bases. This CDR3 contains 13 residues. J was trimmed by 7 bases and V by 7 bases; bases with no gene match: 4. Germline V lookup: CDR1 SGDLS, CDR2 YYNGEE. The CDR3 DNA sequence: TGTGCCAGCGGGGGGACAGGGGGGAATGAGCAGTTCTTC. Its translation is CASGGTGGNEQFF. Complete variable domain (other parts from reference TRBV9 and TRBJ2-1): DSGVTQTPKHLITATGQRVTLRCSPRSGDLSVYWYQQSLDQGLQFLIQYYNGEERAKGNILERFSAQQFPDLHSELNLSSLELGDSALYFCASGGTGGNEQFFGPGTRLTVL.

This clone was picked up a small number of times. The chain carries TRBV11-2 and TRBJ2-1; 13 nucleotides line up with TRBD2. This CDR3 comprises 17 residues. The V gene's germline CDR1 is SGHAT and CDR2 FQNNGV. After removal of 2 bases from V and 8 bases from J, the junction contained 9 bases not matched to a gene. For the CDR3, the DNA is TGTGCCAGCAGCTTACAAATACTAGCGGGAGGGCTTGATGAGCAGTTCTTC. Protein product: CASSLQILAGGLDEQFF. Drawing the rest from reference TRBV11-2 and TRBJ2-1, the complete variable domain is EAGVAQSPRYKIIEKRQSVAFWCNPISGHATLYWYQQILGQGPKLLIQFQNNGVVDDSQLPKDRFSAERLKGVDSTLKIQPAKLEDSAVYLCASSLQILAGGLDEQFFGPGTRLTVL.

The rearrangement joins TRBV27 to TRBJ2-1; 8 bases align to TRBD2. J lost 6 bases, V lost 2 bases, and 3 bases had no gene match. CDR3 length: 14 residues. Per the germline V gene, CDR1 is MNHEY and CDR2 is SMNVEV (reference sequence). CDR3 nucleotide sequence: TGTGCCAGCAGTTTAACGGGAGGGGGCAATGAGCAGTTCTTC. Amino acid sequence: CASSLTGGGNEQFF.

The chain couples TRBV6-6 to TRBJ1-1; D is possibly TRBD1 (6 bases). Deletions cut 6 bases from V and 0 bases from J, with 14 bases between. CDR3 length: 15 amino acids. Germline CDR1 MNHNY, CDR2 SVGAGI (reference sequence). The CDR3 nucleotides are TGTGCCAGCAGCATAGACAGGACGATGAACACTGAAGCTTTCTTT. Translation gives CASSIDRTMNTEAFF.

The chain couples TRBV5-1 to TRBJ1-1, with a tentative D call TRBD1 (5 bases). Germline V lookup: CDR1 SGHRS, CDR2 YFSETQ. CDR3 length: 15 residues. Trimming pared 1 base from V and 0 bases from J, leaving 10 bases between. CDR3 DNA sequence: TGCGCCAGCAGCTTGTTACAGGCCGTGAACACTGAAGCTTTCTTT. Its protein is CASSLLQAVNTEAFF.

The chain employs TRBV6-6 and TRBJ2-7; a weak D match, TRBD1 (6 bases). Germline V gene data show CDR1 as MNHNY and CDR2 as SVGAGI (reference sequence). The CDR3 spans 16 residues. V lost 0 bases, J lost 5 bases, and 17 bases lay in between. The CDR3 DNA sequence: TGTGCCAGCAGTTACTCGCCTACAGGGTTGGGCAACGAGCAGTACTTC. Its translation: CASSYSPTGLGNEQYF.

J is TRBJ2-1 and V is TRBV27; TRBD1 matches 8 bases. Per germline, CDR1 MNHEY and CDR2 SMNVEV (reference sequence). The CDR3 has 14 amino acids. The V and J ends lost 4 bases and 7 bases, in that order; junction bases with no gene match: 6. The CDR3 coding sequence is TGTGCCAGCAGTTACGGGACAGGTAAAAATGAGCAGTTCTTC. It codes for CASSYGTGKNEQFF.

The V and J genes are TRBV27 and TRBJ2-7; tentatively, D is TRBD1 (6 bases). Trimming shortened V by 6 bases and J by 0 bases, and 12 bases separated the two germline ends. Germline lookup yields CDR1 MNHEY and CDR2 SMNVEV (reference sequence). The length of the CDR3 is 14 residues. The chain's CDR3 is CASSWTESSYEQYF. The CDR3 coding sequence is TGTGCCAGCAGCTGGACAGAGAGCTCCTACGAGCAGTACTTC.

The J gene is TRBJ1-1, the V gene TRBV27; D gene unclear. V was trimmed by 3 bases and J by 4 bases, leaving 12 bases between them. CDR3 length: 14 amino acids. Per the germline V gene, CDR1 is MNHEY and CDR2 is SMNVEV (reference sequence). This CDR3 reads CASSFGGLITEAFF. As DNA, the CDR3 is TGTGCCAGCAGTTTTGGAGGGTTGATCACTGAAGCTTTCTTT.

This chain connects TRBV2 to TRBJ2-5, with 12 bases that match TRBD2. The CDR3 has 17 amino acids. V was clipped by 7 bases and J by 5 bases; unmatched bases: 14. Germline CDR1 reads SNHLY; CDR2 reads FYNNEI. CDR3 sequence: CASTLRLAGAGGETQYF. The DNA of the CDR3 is TGTGCCAGCACCCTTCGACTAGCGGGAGCGGGCGGGGAGACCCAGTACTTC.

In nucleotides, the CDR3 is TGTGCCAGCAGCTTCTATTTAGCTGGGACAGGGGGCTCACCCCTCCACTTT. Translation gives CASSFYLAGTGGSPLHF. The chain joins TRBV7-8 to TRBJ1-6; TRBD1 matches at 12 bases. The CDR3 is 17 residues long. Germline CDR1 reads SGHVS; CDR2 reads FQNEAQ. V dropped 3 bases and J dropped 10; count of bases not matched to a gene: 10.

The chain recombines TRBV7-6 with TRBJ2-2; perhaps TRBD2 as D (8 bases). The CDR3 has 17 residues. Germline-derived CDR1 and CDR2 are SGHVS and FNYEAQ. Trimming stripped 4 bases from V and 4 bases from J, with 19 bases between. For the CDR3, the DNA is TGTGCCAGCAGCTCACGCGGGGGGACAGATCTCACCGGGGAGCTGTTTTTT. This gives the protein CASSSRGGTDLTGELFF.

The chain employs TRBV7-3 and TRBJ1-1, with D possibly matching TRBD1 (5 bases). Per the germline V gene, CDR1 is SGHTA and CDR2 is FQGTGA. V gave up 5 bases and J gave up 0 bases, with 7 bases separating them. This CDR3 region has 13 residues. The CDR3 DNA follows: TGTGCCAGCAGCGCAGGGATGAACACTGAAGCTTTCTTT. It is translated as CASSAGMNTEAFF.

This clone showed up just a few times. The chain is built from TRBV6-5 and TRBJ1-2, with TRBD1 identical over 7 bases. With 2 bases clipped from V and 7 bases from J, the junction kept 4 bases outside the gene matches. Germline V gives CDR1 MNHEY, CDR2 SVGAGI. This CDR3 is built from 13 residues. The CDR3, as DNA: TGTGCCAGCAGTTACAGGGGGCGAGGTGGCTACACCTTC. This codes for CASSYRGRGGYTF.

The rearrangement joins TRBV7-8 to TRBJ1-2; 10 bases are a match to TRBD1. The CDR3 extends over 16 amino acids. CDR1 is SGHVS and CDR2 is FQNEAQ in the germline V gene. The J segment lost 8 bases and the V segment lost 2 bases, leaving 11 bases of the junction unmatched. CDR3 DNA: TGTGCCAGCAGCTTATTACTGGGGACAGGGGAAAGGGGCTACACCTTC. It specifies CASSLLLGTGERGYTF.